This entry is about one TCR beta chain. Its antigen remains unknown. The CDR3 covers 14 residues. Germline CDR1 is SGHNT and CDR2 is YYREEE (reference sequence). V lost 8 bases, J lost 2 bases, and 17 bases lay in between. This entry comes from a study of T cell repertoires in cytomegalovirus infection. About the research overall: Shared public TCR beta signatures pointed to both CMV infection and a matching HLA type.

Each CDR3 protein gets one entry after TCRdb re-called the reads with MiXCR. The repertoire holds about 340,000 distinct CDR3 sequences, with under 35% as singletons. The source was cultured PBMCs, collected from culture after CMV antigen stimulation. The chain recombines TRBV5-4 with TRBJ2-7; D gene unclear. This receptor was taken from a human donor in good health (CMV status not recorded). Some clones in this sample may be carry-over from other donors' samples. In DNA form, the CDR3 reads TGTGCCAGTCACTTCGGCAGCGCACCCTACGAGCAGTACTTC. Residues: CASHFGSAPYEQYF.